This TCR beta chain was captured by sequencing in a study of T cells in Graves' hyperthyroidism and ophthalmopathy. The investigators amplified TCR beta CDR3 regions from RNA transcripts. With the HTBI primer set, the TCR CDR3 went through a first round of RT-PCR. TCRdb redid the calling of the multiplex PCR reads with MiXCR, one entry per CDR3 protein. In the table there are about 96,000 distinct CDR3 sequences, around 50% of which are singletons. This clonotype was counted at least ten times. The ends were cut back, 3 bases at V and 3 bases at J, with 11 bases in the middle. CDR1 SEHNR and CDR2 FQNEAQ come from the germline V gene (reference sequence). The length of the CDR3 is 14 residues. Graves' hyperthyroidism was deemed stable given no ophthalmopathy progression within 18 months. Clinicians diagnosed patients from clinical symptoms, serum thyroxine and TRAb, thyroid ultrasound and orbital computed tomography.

The genes are TRBV7-9 and TRBJ1-2; the D is unclear. The receptor was isolated from a woman between 40 and 50 years old with Graves' hyperthyroidism. The specimen sequenced was blood. Here the CDR3 DNA reads TGTGCCAGCAGCTTTGCCGGGCAGTACTATGGCTACACCTTC. It specifies CASSFAGQYYGYTF.